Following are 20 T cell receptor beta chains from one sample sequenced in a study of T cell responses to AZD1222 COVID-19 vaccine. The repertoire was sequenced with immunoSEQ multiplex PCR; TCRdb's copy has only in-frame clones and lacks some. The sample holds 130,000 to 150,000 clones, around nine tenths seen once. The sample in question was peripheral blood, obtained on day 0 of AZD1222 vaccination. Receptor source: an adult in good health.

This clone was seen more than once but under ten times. The CDR3 loop is CASSLENRVGGYTF. CDR3 nucleotide sequence: TGTGCCAGCAGCTTAGAAAATCGGGTTGGTGGCTACACCTTC. This chain connects TRBV11-2 to TRBJ1-2; D not resolved. V lost 0 bases to trimming and J lost 7 bases, with 12 bases between them. Germline values: CDR1 SGHAT, CDR2 FQNNGV. This CDR3 comprises 14 residues.

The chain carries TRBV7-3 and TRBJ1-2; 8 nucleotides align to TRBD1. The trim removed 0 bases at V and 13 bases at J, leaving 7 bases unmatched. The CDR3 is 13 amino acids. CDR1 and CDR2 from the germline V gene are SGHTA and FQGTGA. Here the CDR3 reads CASSLTRDRSLTF. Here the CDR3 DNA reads TGTGCCAGCAGCTTAACCCGGGACAGGTCCCTCACCTTC.

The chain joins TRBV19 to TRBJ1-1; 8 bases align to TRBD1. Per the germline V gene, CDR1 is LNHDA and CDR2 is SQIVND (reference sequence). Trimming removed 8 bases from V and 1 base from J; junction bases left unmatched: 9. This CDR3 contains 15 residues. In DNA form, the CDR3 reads TGTGCCAGTCGAGGACAGGGAGAGGCGAACACTGAAGCTTTCTTT. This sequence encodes CASRGQGEANTEAFF.

CDR3 residues: CVSRSVGNTIYF. Here the CDR3 DNA reads TGTGTCTCCCGCTCCGTTGGAAACACCATATATTTT. The gene calls are TRBV19 and TRBJ1-3, with D uncertain. The CDR3 totals 12 residues. Germline assignment: CDR1 LNHDA and CDR2 SQIVND (reference sequence).

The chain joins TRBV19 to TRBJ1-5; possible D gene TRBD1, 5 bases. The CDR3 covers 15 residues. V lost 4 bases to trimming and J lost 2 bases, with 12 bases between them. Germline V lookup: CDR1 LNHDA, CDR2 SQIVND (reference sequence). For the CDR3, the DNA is TGTGCCAGTAGTACGGGACCCGGCGGCAATCAGCCCCAGCATTTT. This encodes CASSTGPGGNQPQHF. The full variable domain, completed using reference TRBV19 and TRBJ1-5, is DGGITQSPKYLFRKEGQNVTLSCEQNLNHDAMYWYRQDPGQGLRLIYYSQIVNDFQKGDIAEGYSVSREKKESFPLTVTSAQKNPTAFYLCASSTGPGGNQPQHFGDGTRLSIL.

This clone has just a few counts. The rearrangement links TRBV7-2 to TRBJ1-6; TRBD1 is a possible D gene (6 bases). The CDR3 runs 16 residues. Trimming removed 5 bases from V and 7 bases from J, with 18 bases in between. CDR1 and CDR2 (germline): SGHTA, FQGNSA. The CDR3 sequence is CASSLEWQGTNSPLHF. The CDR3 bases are TGTGCCAGCAGCCTCGAGTGGCAGGGGACCAATTCACCCCTCCACTTT.

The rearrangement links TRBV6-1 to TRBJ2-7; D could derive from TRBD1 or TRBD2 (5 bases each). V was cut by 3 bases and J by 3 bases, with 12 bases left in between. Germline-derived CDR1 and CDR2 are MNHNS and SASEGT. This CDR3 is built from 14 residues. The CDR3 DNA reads TGTGCCAGCAGTGAGAGGAGGCAGGGCTACGAGCAGTACTTC. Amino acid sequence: CASSERRQGYEQYF.

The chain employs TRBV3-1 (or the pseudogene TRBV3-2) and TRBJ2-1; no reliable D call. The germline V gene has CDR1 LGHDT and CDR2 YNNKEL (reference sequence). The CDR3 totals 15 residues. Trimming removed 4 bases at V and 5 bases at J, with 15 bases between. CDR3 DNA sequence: TGTGCCAGCAGCCCCCAATTAAGGTACAACAATGAGCAGTTCTTC. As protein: CASSPQLRYNNEQFF.

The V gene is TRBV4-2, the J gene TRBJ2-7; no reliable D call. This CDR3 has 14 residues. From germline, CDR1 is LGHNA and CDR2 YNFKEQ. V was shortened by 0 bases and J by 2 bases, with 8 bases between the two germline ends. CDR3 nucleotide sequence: TGTGCCAGCAGCCAAGACACCCCTCCCTACGAGCAGTACTTC. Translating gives CASSQDTPPYEQYF.

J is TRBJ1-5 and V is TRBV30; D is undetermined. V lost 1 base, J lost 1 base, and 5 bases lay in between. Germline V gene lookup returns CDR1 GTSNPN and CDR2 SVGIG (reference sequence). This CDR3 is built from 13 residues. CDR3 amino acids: CAWSGGSNQPQHF. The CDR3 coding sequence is TGTGCCTGGAGTGGCGGCAGCAATCAGCCCCAGCATTTT.

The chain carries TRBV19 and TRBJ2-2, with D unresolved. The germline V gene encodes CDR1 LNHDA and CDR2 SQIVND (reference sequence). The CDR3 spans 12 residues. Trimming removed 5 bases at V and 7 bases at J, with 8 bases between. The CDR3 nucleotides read TGTGCCAGTAGTTACAAAAACGGGGAGCTGTTTTTT. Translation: CASSYKNGELFF.

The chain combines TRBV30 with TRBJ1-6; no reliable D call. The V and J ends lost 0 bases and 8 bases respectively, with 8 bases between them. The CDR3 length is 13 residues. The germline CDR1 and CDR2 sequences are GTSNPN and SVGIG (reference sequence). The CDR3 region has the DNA TGTGCCTGGAGTGTAGCAGTTTATTCACCCCTCCACTTT. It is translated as CAWSVAVYSPLHF.

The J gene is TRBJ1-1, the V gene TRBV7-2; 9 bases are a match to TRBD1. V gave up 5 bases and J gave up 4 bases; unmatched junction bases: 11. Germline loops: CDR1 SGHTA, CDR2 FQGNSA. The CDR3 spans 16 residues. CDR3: CASSRGQGIKATEAFF. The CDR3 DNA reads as TGTGCCAGCAGCCGGGGACAGGGAATTAAGGCCACTGAAGCTTTCTTT.

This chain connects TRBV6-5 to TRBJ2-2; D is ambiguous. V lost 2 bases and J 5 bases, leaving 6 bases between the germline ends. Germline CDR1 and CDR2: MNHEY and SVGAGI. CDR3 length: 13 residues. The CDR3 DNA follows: TGTGCCAGCAGTTACACGGAAACCGGGGAGCTGTTTTTT. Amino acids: CASSYTETGELFF.

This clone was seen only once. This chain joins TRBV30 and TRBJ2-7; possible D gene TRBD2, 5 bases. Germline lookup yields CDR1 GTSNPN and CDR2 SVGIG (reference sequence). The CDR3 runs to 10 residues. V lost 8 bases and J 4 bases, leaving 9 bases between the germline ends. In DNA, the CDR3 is TGTGCCGCGGGCCCATACGAGCAGTACTTC. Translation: CAAGPYEQYF. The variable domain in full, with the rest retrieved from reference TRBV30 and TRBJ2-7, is SQTIHQWPATLVQPVGSPLSLECTVEGTSNPNLYWYRQAAGRGLQLLFYSVGIGQISSEVPQNLSASRPQDRQFILSSKKLLLSDSGFYLCAAGPYEQYFGPGTRLTVT.

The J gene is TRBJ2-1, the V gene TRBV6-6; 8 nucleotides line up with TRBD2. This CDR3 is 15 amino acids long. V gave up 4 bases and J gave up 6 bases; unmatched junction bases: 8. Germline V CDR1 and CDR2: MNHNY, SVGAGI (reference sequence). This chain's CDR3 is CASSSGTSGSNEQFF. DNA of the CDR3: TGTGCCAGCAGTTCCGGGACTAGTGGGAGCAATGAGCAGTTCTTC.

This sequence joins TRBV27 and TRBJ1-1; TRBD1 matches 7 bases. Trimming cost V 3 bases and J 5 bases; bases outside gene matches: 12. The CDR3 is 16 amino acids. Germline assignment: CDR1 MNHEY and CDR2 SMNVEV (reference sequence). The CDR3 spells CASSFLSHRGPTEAFF. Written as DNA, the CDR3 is TGTGCCAGCAGTTTTTTGAGTCATAGGGGGCCTACTGAAGCTTTCTTT.

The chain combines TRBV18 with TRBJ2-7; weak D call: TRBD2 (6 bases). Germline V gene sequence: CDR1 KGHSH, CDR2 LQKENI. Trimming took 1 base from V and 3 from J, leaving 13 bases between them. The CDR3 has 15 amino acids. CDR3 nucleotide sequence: TGTGCCAGCTCACCACAGTACACGGGAGACTACGAGCAGTACTTC. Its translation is CASSPQYTGDYEQYF.

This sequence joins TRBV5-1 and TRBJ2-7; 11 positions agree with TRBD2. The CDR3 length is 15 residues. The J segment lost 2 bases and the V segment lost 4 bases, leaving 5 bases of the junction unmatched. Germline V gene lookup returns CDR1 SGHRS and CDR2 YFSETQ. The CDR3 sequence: CASSARLAGTYEQYF. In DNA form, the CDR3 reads TGCGCCAGCAGCGCCCGACTAGCGGGAACCTACGAGCAGTACTTC.

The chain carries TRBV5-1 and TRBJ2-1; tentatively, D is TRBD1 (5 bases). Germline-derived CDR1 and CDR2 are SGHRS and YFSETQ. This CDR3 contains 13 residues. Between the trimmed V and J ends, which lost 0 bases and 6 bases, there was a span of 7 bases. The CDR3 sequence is CASSLVRVNEQFF. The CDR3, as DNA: TGCGCCAGCAGCTTGGTCAGGGTCAATGAGCAGTTCTTC.